One sample yielded the 27 T cell receptor beta chains listed below, sequenced in a study of T cells in Graves' hyperthyroidism and ophthalmopathy. The TCR beta CDR3 regions underwent amplification using RNA transcripts as the source. Initially, a first-round RT-PCR of the TCR CDR3 employed the HTBI primer set. From the multiplex PCR reads, TCRdb called clonotypes with MiXCR, one entry per CDR3 protein. This table has some 550,000 distinct CDR3 sequences, 20% appearing once. The sample was blood. The receptors were gathered from a man in his late teens or twenties with Graves' hyperthyroidism.

The sample holds one count of this clonotype. This chain links TRBV7-9 with TRBJ2-2; 7 bases are a match to TRBD2. The CDR3 has 15 residues. Germline V CDR1 and CDR2: SEHNR, FQNEAQ (reference sequence). J was trimmed by 6 bases and V by 3 bases; bases with no gene match: 7. The CDR3 DNA reads TGTGCCAGCAGCTTGAGGGGAGGGTCCTCCGGGGAGCTGTTTTTT. Encoded protein: CASSLRGGSSGELFF.

This clonotype was seen a single time. The germline gene is not matched at one end of the junction; a read error may be the cause. The genes are TRBV7-6 and TRBJ1-1; D gene ambiguous. From germline, CDR1 is SGHVS and CDR2 FNYEAQ. The CDR3 totals 17 residues. In nucleotides, the CDR3 is TGTGCCAGCAGCTTGGCAACAAATATCCACATGAACACTGATGCTTTCTTT. This gives the protein CASSLATNIHMNTDAFF.

The V call is TRBV4-2, the J call TRBJ1-1, with D possibly being TRBD1 (6 bases). CDR3 length equals 15 residues. V lost 1 base to trimming and J lost 7 bases, with 16 bases between them. CDR1 LGHNA and CDR2 YNFKEQ come from the germline V gene. The CDR3 sequence is CASSQGVLTGGEAFF. The CDR3 nucleotides are TGTGCCAGCAGCCAAGGGGTCCTGACAGGAGGTGAAGCTTTCTTT.

Regarding this clonotype: A much larger clone differs from this one at a single base, so this may be a read error. The chain links TRBV7-8 to TRBJ2-7, with 7 bases aligning to TRBD1. Germline loops: CDR1 SGHVS, CDR2 FQNEAQ. V dropped 5 bases and J dropped 4; count of bases not matched to a gene: 11. The CDR3 extends over 15 amino acids. The CDR3: CASSQGQSSSYEQYF. DNA for the CDR3: TGTGCCAGCAGCCAGGGACAGAGCAGCTCGTACGAGCAGTACTTC.

The chain couples TRBV9 to TRBJ2-7; 10 bases map to TRBD1. J was trimmed by 6 bases and V by 0 bases; bases with no gene match: 6. The CDR3 sequence is 15 residues long. In germline, CDR1 is SGDLS, CDR2 YYNGEE. In DNA, the CDR3 is TGTGCCAGCAGCGTAGGCAGAGGGACAGGGGCCGAGCAGTACTTC. Protein sequence: CASSVGRGTGAEQYF. The whole variable domain, remainder taken from reference TRBV9 and TRBJ2-7, is DSGVTQTPKHLITATGQRVTLRCSPRSGDLSVYWYQQSLDQGLQFLIQYYNGEERAKGNILERFSAQQFPDLHSELNLSSLELGDSALYFCASSVGRGTGAEQYFGPGTRLTVT.

This clonotype was picked up a small number of times. The rearrangement links TRBV13 to TRBJ2-7; D ambiguous. The germline V gene encodes CDR1 PRHDT and CDR2 FYEKMQ (reference sequence). Trimming took 0 bases from V and 3 from J, leaving 15 bases between them. This CDR3 has 16 amino acids. The CDR3 nucleotides are TGTGCCAGCAGCTTAGGGCCATACGGGTCTGACTACGAGCAGTACTTC. This gives the protein CASSLGPYGSDYEQYF.

This clonotype was detected ten times or more. J is TRBJ1-5 and V is TRBV2; tentatively, D is TRBD1 (5 bases). V was shortened by 7 bases and J by 3 bases, with 16 bases between the two germline ends. The V gene's germline CDR1 is SNHLY and CDR2 FYNNEI. CDR3 length equals 15 residues. The chain's CDR3 is CASKDIGYSNQPQHF. The CDR3 DNA reads TGTGCCAGCAAGGACATCGGATACTCCAATCAGCCCCAGCATTTT.

The CDR3 spells CASSPNPVRGNQPQHF. For the CDR3, the DNA is TGTGCCAGCTCGCCAAACCCCGTGAGGGGCAATCAGCCCCAGCATTTT. This chain connects TRBV18 to TRBJ1-5; unclear D gene. V shed 6 bases and J shed 2 bases, with 17 bases lying between them. Germline lookup yields CDR1 KGHSH and CDR2 LQKENI. The CDR3 is 16 amino acids.

The chain recombines TRBV6-1 with TRBJ1-2; D not resolved. Trimming left V 10 bases short and J 7 bases short, with 13 bases between. CDR3 size: 11 residues. Germline CDR1 is MNHNS and CDR2 is SASEGT. The CDR3 spells CAISRVRGYTF. CDR3 coding DNA: TGTGCCATTTCCCGGGTGCGTGGCTACACCTTC.

J is TRBJ2-5 and V is TRBV6-2 or TRBV6-3; 9 nucleotides agree with TRBD1. Germline V gives CDR1 MNHEY, CDR2 SVGEGT. The CDR3 is 15 amino acids. V lost 2 bases and J lost 6; bases outside the gene matches: 7. The CDR3 DNA reads TGTGCCAGCAGTTACGAGACAGGGGGTGGTAAGACCCAGTACTTC. Translation gives CASSYETGGGKTQYF.

This chain links TRBV12-3 or TRBV12-4 with TRBJ1-1, with 8 bases that match TRBD1. CDR3 length equals 16 residues. Trimming cost V 0 bases and J 5 bases; bases outside gene matches: 8. CDR3 in amino acids: CASSLAGSDRGTEAFF. The CDR3 region has the DNA TGTGCCAGCAGTTTAGCTGGAAGTGACAGGGGAACTGAAGCTTTCTTT.

Ten or more counts support this clonotype. The chain employs TRBV19 and TRBJ1-1; 7 bases are a match to TRBD1. This CDR3 is built from 15 residues. V lost 5 bases, J lost 0 bases, and 6 bases stayed unmatched. Germline V gene lookup returns CDR1 LNHDA and CDR2 SQIVND (reference sequence). The CDR3 region has the DNA TGTGCCAGTAGTGAAATCGGGACAGTGAACACTGAAGCTTTCTTT. This sequence encodes CASSEIGTVNTEAFF. Based on the CDR3 plus reference TRBV19 and TRBJ1-1, the full variable domain is DGGITQSPKYLFRKEGQNVTLSCEQNLNHDAMYWYRQDPGQGLRLIYYSQIVNDFQKGDIAEGYSVSREKKESFPLTVTSAQKNPTAFYLCASSEIGTVNTEAFFGQGTRLTVV.

This clonotype was seen a handful of times. This chain uses TRBV12-3 or TRBV12-4 with TRBJ1-3; D unresolved. Trimming took off 2 bases at V and 4 bases at J, with 9 bases between the two ends. The CDR3 totals 14 residues. DNA for the CDR3: TGTGCCAGCAGTTTATGGAGGCCCGGAAACACCATATATTTT. Translated: CASSLWRPGNTIYF.

This clonotype was detected ten times or more. The CDR3 bases are TGTGCCAGCAGTTTATCGGTTCTGGCAGGGGAACATGGCTACACCTTC. It encodes CASSLSVLAGEHGYTF. This chain joins TRBV28 and TRBJ1-2, with D perhaps TRBD1 (6 bases). CDR1 and CDR2 from the germline V gene are MDHEN and SYDVKM. V was pared by 1 base and J by 6 bases, with 18 bases between. This CDR3 has 16 residues.

At least ten counts were recorded for this clonotype. The chain links TRBV15 to TRBJ2-7, with D perhaps matching TRBD2 (5 bases). The V gene's germline CDR1 is LNHNV and CDR2 YYDKDF (reference sequence). The CDR3 sequence is 14 residues long. Deletions cut 0 bases from V and 3 bases from J, with 9 bases between. As DNA, the CDR3 is TGTGCCACCAGCAGAGATGGGAGCGACTACGAGCAGTACTTC. This gives the protein CATSRDGSDYEQYF.

A remark on this clonotype: The CDR3 end shows no conserved phenylalanine or tryptophan, and so a read error is likely. V and J are TRBV24-1 and TRBJ1-3; the D gene is possibly TRBD1 (6 bases). Germline V gene data show CDR1 as KGHDR and CDR2 as SFDVKD. This CDR3 is 13 amino acids long. The ends were cut back, 4 bases at V and 10 bases at J, with 13 bases in the middle. Here the CDR3 reads CATSDHREGTIYL. The CDR3 nucleotides read TGTGCCACCAGTGACCACAGGGAAGGGACCATATATTTG.

This clonotype was counted between two and nine times. The V call is TRBV6-4, the J call TRBJ1-5; D is perhaps TRBD1 (6 bases). The germline V gene has CDR1 MRHNA and CDR2 SNTAGT. The length of the CDR3 is 16 residues. Trimming left V 0 bases short and J 4 bases short, with 13 bases between. CDR3 DNA sequence: TGTGCCAGCAGTGACTCTCTCACAGGGTGGAATCAGCCCCAGCATTTT. Residues: CASSDSLTGWNQPQHF.

This clonotype appeared a few times. The V gene is TRBV20-1, the J gene TRBJ1-5; tentative D call: TRBD1 (5 bases). This CDR3 is 14 amino acids long. CDR1 DFQATT and CDR2 SNEGSKA come from the germline V gene (reference sequence). V was trimmed by 4 bases and J by 4 bases, leaving 14 bases between them. CDR3 sequence (DNA): TGCAGTGCTATCTCCCCGGGGGTAAATCAGCCCCAGCATTTT. This encodes CSAISPGVNQPQHF.

Concerning this clonotype itself: A clone one base away is much larger, so this may be a read error. V usage is TRBV30 and J usage is TRBJ1-1; unclear D gene. Germline V gene lookup returns CDR1 GTSNPN and CDR2 SVGIG (reference sequence). The germline V and J ends were trimmed by 2 bases and 5 bases, with 6 bases remaining between them. This CDR3 has 11 amino acids. DNA of the CDR3: TGTGCCTGGAGTTCAAGGACTGAAGCTTTCTTT. Encoded protein: CAWSSRTEAFF.

This chain uses TRBV12-3 or TRBV12-4 with TRBJ1-2; D is undetermined. The CDR3 has 14 amino acids. V was shortened by 6 bases and J by 2 bases, with 13 bases between the two germline ends. The CDR3: CASSAWDLNYGYTF. CDR3 nucleotide sequence: TGTGCCAGCAGCGCCTGGGATTTGAACTATGGCTACACCTTC.

This clonotype was observed at least ten times. This chain links TRBV19 with TRBJ1-1, with TRBD1 matching 7 bases. V trimming: 7 bases; J trimming: 1 base; junction bases outside the gene matches: 6. The germline gives CDR1 LNHDA, CDR2 SQIVND (reference sequence). This CDR3 contains 14 residues. CDR3 amino acids: CASKTGTENTEAFF. CDR3 DNA sequence: TGTGCCAGTAAAACCGGGACAGAGAACACTGAAGCTTTCTTT.

V and J are TRBV20-1 and TRBJ1-6; no definite D call. The germline V and J ends were trimmed by 2 bases and 0 bases, with 11 bases remaining between them. In germline, CDR1 is DFQATT, CDR2 SNEGSKA (reference sequence). This CDR3 region has 16 residues. The DNA of the CDR3 is TGCAGTGCTAGACCTGACACATCCTCCTATAATTCACCCCTCCACTTT. It translates to CSARPDTSSYNSPLHF.

The chain employs TRBV11-1 and TRBJ1-2; D is perhaps TRBD1 (5 bases). CDR3 length: 16 residues. From germline, CDR1 is SGHAT and CDR2 FQDESV (reference sequence). The V and J ends lost 4 bases and 3 bases respectively, with 18 bases between them. The CDR3 DNA reads TGTGCCAGCAGCTCGGGATCGGACACGAGGGACTATGGCTACACCTTC. This sequence encodes CASSSGSDTRDYGYTF.

Details on this clonotype: A much larger clonotype is one base distant, so this may be a read error. V usage is TRBV12-3 or TRBV12-4 and J usage is TRBJ1-2; the D is unclear. The ends were cut back, 5 bases at V and 4 bases at J, with 5 bases in the middle. This CDR3 is 11 amino acids long. For the CDR3, the DNA is TGTGCCAGCAGTGTCCGCTATGGCTACACCTTC. The encoded protein is CASSVRYGYTF.

This clonotype was observed at least ten times. The chain uses TRBV30 and TRBJ1-2; D possibly corresponds to TRBD1 (5 bases). The CDR3 sequence is 11 residues long. Germline loops: CDR1 GTSNPN, CDR2 SVGIG (reference sequence). The V end was cut by 7 bases, the J end by 4 bases, with 10 bases between. CDR3 protein: CASGSVYGYTF. In DNA, the CDR3 is TGTGCCTCAGGGAGCGTCTATGGCTACACCTTC.

The genes are TRBV6-5 and TRBJ1-2, with no clear D. The V gene lost 2 bases and the J gene lost 10 bases, with 20 bases spanning the gap. Germline assignment: CDR1 MNHEY and CDR2 SVGAGI. This CDR3 contains 15 residues. CDR3 nucleotide sequence: TGTGCCAGCAGTTACCGCCGGGTTTCGGAGTTGGTCTACACCTTC. Amino acid sequence: CASSYRRVSELVYTF.

The genes are TRBV4-1 and TRBJ1-5; tentatively, D is TRBD1 (5 bases). V lost 4 bases and J lost 6, with 13 bases in between. The CDR3 consists of 14 residues. CDR1 is MGHRA, CDR2 YSYEKL, per germline. The CDR3 loop reads CASSLGAGPQPQHF. CDR3 bases: TGCGCCAGCAGCCTAGGGGCCGGGCCTCAGCCCCAGCATTTT.